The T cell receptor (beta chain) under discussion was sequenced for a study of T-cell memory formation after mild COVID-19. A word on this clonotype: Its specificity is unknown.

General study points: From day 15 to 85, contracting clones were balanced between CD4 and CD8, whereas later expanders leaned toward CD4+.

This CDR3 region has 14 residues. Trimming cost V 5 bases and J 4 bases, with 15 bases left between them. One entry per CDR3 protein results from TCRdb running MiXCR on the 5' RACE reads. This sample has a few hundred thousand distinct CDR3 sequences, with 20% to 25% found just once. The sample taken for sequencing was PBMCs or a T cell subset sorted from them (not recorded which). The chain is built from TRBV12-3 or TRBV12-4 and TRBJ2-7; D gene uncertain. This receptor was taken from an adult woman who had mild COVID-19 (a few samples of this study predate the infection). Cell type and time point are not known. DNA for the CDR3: TGTGCCAGCAGTCCGTCGGGTAGCTTTTACGAGCAGTACTTC. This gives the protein CASSPSGSFYEQYF.